The clone carrying this TCR beta chain has only a few counts. Its antigen remains unidentified. Multiplex PCR with BIOMED2 TRB-A/B primer pools amplified TRB rearrangements. TCRdb reprocessed the multiplex PCR reads via MiXCR and lists one record per CDR3 protein. The sample has more than 20,000 distinct CDR3 sequences, 32% seen once. Blood genomic DNA input for TRB amplification was about 250-500 ng. The data stem from a study of T and B cells in COVID-19 patients. Study-level results: Patients with COVID-19 reportedly showed strongly skewed T cell receptor beta variable and joining gene usage.

Trimming took off 2 bases at V and 0 bases at J, with 8 bases between the two ends. This CDR3 has 14 amino acids. Germline V gives CDR1 KGHSH, CDR2 LQKENI. This chain connects TRBV18 to TRBJ2-7; D not certain. The sequenced material came from blood. The sequence was obtained from a human donor who had recovered from COVID-19. In DNA form, the CDR3 reads TGTGCCAGCTCACCAAGCACGACCTCCTACGAGCAGTACTTC. Its translation is CASSPSTTSYEQYF.